This T cell receptor beta chain is drawn from a study of blood T cell repertoires in COVID-19. Study-level background: From the United States, Italy and Spain came samples of acute and convalescent COVID-19. PBMCs, B-cell-depleted T cells, or T cells provided the cDNA or gDNA that made up the material.

In the original workflow: Counts of nucleated cells, estimated from reference gene primer amplification, were obtained. Produced via immunoSEQ multiplex PCR; TCRdb's table is partial and in-frame only. The DNA gave D and trimming, while V, J and clone size come from that table. The profile shows tens of thousands of clones, about 90% of them singletons. The length of the CDR3 is 15 residues. V was clipped by 0 bases and J by 6 bases; unmatched bases: 4. Germline V gives CDR1 MNHNS, CDR2 SASEGT. The TCR was taken from a man between 65 and 85 years old with acute or convalescent COVID-19. Sequencing was performed on peripheral blood. This chain connects TRBV6-1 to TRBJ1-5; 8 positions agree with TRBD1. The CDR3 bases are TGTGCCAGCAGTGAAGCGACAGGGGTATTTCAGCCCCAGCATTTT. Residues: CASSEATGVFQPQHF.